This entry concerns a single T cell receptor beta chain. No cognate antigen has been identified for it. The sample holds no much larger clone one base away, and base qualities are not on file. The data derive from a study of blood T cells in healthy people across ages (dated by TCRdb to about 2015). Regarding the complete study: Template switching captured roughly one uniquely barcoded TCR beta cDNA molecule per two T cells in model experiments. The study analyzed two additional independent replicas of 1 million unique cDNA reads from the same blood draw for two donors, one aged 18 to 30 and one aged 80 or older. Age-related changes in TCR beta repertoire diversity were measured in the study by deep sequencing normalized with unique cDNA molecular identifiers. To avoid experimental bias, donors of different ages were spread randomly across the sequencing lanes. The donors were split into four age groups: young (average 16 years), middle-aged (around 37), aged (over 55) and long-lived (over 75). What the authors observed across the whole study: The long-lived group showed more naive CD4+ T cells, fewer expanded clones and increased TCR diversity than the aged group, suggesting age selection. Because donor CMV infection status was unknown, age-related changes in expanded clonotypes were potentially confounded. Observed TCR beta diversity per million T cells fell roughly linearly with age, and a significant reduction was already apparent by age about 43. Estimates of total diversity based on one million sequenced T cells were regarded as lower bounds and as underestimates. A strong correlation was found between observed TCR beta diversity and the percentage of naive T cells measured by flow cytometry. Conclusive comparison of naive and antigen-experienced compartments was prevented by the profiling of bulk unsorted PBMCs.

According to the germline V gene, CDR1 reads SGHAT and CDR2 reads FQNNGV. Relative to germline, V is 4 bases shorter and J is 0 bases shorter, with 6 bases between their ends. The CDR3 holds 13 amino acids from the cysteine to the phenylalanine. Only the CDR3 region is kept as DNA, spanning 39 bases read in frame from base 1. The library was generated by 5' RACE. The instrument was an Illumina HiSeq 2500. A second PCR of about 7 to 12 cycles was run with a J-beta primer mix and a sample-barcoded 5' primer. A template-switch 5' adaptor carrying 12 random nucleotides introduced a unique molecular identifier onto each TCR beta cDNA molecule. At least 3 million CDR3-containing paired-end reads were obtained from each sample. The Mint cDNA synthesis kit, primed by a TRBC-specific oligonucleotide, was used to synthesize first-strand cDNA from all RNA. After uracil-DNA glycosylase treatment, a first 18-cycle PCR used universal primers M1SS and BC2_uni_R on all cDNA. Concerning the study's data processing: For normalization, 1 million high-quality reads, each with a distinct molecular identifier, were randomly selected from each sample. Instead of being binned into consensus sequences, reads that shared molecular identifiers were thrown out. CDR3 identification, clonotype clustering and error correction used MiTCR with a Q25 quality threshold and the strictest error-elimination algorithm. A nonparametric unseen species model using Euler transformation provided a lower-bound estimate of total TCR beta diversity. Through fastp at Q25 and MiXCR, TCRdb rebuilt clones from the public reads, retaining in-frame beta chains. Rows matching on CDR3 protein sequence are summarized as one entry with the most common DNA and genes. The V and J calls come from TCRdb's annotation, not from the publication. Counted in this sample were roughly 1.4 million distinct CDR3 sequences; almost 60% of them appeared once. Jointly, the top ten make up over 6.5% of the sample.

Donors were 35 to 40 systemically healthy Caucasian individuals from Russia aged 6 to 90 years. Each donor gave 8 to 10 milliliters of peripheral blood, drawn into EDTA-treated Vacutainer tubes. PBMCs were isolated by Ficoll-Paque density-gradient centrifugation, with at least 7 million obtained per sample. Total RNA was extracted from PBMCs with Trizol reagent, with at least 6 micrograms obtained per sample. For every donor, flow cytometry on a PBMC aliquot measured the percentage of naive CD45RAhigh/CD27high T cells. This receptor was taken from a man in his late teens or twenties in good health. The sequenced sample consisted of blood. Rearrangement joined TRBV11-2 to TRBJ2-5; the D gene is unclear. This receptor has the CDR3 CASSSTYQETQYF. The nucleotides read TGTGCCAGCAGCTCTACTTACCAAGAGACCCAGTACTTC. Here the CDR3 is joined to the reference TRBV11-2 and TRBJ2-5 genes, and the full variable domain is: EAGVAQSPRYKIIEKRQSVAFWCNPISGHATLYWYQQILGQGPKLLIQFQNNGVVDDSQLPKDRFSAERLKGVDSTLKIQPAKLEDSAVYLCASSSTYQETQYFGPGTRLLVL.